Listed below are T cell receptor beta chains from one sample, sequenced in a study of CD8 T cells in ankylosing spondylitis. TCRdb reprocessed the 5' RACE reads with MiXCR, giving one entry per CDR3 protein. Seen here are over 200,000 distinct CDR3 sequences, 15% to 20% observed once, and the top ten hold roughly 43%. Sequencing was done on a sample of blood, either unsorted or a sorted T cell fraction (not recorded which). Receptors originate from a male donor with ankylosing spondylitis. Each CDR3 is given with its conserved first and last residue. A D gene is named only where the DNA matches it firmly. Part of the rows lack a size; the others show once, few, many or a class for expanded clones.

TGTGCCAGCAGCCTCGACAGGGTCGAGCAGTACTTC | CASSLDRVEQYF | TRBV28 | TRBD1 | few | TRBJ2-7
TGTGCCAGCAGCACCGGAAGGGACTACTCCTACGAGCAGTACTTC | CASSTGRDYSYEQYF | TRBV28 | TRBD2 | few | TRBJ2-7
TGCGCCAGCAGCTTGTTAGTCGGGAGCACCGACAATGAGCAGTTCTTC | CASSLLVGSTDNEQFF | TRBV5-1 | . | few | TRBJ2-1
TGTGCCAGCAGTAGTCCGTTGACTGAAGCTTTCTTT | CASSSPLTEAFF | TRBV12-3/TRBV12-4 | . | many | TRBJ1-1
TGTGCCAGCAGCAAGACCGGGACAGGGACTCAGACTAACTATGGCTACACCTTC | CASSKTGTGTQTNYGYTF | TRBV2 | TRBD1 | few | TRBJ1-2
TGTGCCAGCAGCTTAGCCTGGACAGGGGGAGGCACCGGGGAGCTGTTTTTT | CASSLAWTGGGTGELFF | TRBV11-2 | TRBD1 | . | TRBJ2-2
TGCAGTGCTAGAGATTCGGCGGGGTATTCCTACGAGCAGTACTTC | CSARDSAGYSYEQYF | TRBV20-1 | . | . | TRBJ2-7
TGTGCCAGTAGTATCGGGTCGATCGTGGACACTGAAGCTTTCTTT | CASSIGSIVDTEAFF | TRBV19 | . | . | TRBJ1-1
TGTGCCTGGAGTGTACGACTCCCCGTTAGTGAGCAGTTCTTC | CAWSVRLPVSEQFF | TRBV30 | . | . | TRBJ2-1
TGTGCCAGCAGCAAACCGGGACAGGGTGGCGAGCAGTACTTC | CASSKPGQGGEQYF | TRBV3-1 | TRBD1 | . | TRBJ2-7
TGTGCCAGCAGCCACACCCTTAATGAGCAGTTCTTC | CASSHTLNEQFF | TRBV14 | . | . | TRBJ2-1
TGCGCCAGCAGCCAACAGCCCTTTACGGAAGCTTTCTTT | CASSQQPFTEAFF | TRBV4-1 | . | . | TRBJ1-1
TGTGCCAGCTCACCAGGAACAGGGCCGACCCAGCATTTT | CASSPGTGPTQHF | TRBV18 | . | few | TRBJ1-5
TGCAGTGCTAGGGGTCCTAGCGGGGCAGATACGCAGTATTTT | CSARGPSGADTQYF | TRBV20-1 | TRBD2 | few | TRBJ2-3
TGCGCCAGCAGCTTGGTTGGACAAGACGAAGCTTTCTTT | CASSLVGQDEAFF | TRBV5-1 | . | . | TRBJ1-1
TGTGCCAGCAGTGATCACTACAATGAGCAGTTCTTC | CASSDHYNEQFF | TRBV2 | . | many | TRBJ2-1
TGTGCCAGCAGTGGTAGCGGGGAGGCGGGTGAGCAGTTCTTC | CASSGSGEAGEQFF | TRBV6-2/TRBV6-3 | TRBD2 | few | TRBJ2-1
TGCGCCAGCAGCTTGGCAGCGGGAGGGTTGGTCGAGCAGTACTTC | CASSLAAGGLVEQYF | TRBV5-1 | TRBD2 | few | TRBJ2-7
TGTGCCAGCAGCCCGGGACAGGGGTATCAGCCCCAGCATTTT | CASSPGQGYQPQHF | TRBV7-9 | TRBD1 | few | TRBJ1-5
TGCAGCGTTGAGGTCTGGGTGAACACTGAAGCTTTCTTT | CSVEVWVNTEAFF | TRBV29-1 | . | few | TRBJ1-1
TGCAGTGCTAGAGAGTCTTTTGTCGGGGCGGGAGTCGGCTCCTACGAGCAGTACTTC | CSARESFVGAGVGSYEQYF | TRBV20-1 | TRBD2 | many | TRBJ2-7
TGTGCCAGCAGCTTAGGGCTAAGCACAGATACGCAGTATTTT | CASSLGLSTDTQYF | TRBV7-2 | . | . | TRBJ2-3
TGTGCCAGCAGCTTCGACAGCTCCTATAATTCACCCCTCCACTTT | CASSFDSSYNSPLHF | TRBV7-6 | . | . | TRBJ1-6
TGTGCCAGTAGCCCTTTTGGTAACACTGAAGCTTTCTTT | CASSPFGNTEAFF | TRBV19 | . | . | TRBJ1-1
TGTGCCAGCAGTTTTGGGGCCAGCCGGGGCTCCGCTTTCTTT | CASSFGASRGSAFF | TRBV12-3/TRBV12-4 | . | once | TRBJ1-1
TGCGCCAGCAGCCCGGACTTAAGCGGCTACGAGCAGTACTTC | CASSPDLSGYEQYF | TRBV5-1 | . | . | TRBJ2-7
TGCGCCAGCAGCTTGGCGGCAGGGTCCTCGGTGAATGAGCAGTTCTTC | CASSLAAGSSVNEQFF | TRBV5-1 | . | . | TRBJ2-1
TGCGCCAGCAGCCATGGCGCGAGCTCCTACAATGAGCAGTTCTTC | CASSHGASSYNEQFF | TRBV4-1 | . | . | TRBJ2-1
TGTGCCAGCAGCCGCGGCACAGGGGACAATTCCTACAATGAGCAGTTCTTC | CASSRGTGDNSYNEQFF | TRBV7-2 | TRBD1 | . | TRBJ2-1
TGTGCCAGCAGCCGTAGGACCGGGACAACCTACGAGCAGTACTTC | CASSRRTGTTYEQYF | TRBV7-9 | . | few | TRBJ2-7
TGTGCCAGCAGCCCACTAGCGGGGGGCCGTGAGCAGTTCTTC | CASSPLAGGREQFF | TRBV12-3/TRBV12-4 | TRBD2 | . | TRBJ2-1
TGTGCCAGCAGCTTGGGCGCAGGGTCCGCTGAAGCTTTCTTT | CASSLGAGSAEAFF | TRBV5-6 | . | few | TRBJ1-1